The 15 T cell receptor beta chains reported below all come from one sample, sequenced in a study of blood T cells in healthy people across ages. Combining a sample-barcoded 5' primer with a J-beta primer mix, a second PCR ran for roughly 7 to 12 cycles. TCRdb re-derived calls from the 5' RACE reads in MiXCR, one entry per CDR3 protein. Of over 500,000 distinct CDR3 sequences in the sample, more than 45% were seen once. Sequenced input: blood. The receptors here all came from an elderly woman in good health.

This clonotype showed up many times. Here the CDR3 reads CATSRDTGSNQPQHF. The CDR3 region has the DNA TGTGCCACCAGCAGAGATACAGGTAGCAATCAGCCCCAGCATTTT. The chain joins TRBV15 to TRBJ1-5, with D possibly matching TRBD1 (5 bases). The CDR3 has 15 residues. Germline CDR1 LNHNV, CDR2 YYDKDF (reference sequence). The germline V and J ends were trimmed by 0 bases and 0 bases, with 6 bases remaining between them.

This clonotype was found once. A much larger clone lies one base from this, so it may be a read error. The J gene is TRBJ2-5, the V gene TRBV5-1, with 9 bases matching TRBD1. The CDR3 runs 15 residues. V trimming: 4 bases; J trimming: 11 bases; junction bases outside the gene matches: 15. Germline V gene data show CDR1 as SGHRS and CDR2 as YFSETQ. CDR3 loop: CASSQDRGGSNEQYF. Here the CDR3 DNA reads TGCGCCAGCAGCCAGGACAGGGGTGGGAGCAATGAGCAGTACTTC.

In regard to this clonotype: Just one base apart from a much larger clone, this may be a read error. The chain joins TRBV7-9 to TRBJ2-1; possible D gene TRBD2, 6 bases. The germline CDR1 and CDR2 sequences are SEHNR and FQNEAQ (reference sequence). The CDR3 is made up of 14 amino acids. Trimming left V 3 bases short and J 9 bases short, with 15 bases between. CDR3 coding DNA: TGTGCCAGCAGCTTCAGCAGGAGGGAGAGTGAGCAGTTCTTC. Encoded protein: CASSFSRRESEQFF.

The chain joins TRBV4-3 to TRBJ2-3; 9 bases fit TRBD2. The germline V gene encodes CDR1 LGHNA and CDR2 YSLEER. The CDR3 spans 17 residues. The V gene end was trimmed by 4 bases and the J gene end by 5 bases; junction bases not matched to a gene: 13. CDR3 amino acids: CASSPWSILAGIDTQYF. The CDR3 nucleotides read TGCGCCAGCAGCCCCTGGTCTATACTAGCGGGCATAGATACGCAGTATTTT.

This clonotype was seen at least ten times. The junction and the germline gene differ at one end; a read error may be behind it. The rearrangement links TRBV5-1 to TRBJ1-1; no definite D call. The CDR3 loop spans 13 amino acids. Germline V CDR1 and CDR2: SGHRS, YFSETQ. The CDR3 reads CASSLAGDTEAFF. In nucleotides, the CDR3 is TGTGCCAGCAGCCTGGCTGGGGACACTGAAGCTTTCTTT. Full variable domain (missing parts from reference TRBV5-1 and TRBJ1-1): KAGVTQTPRYLIKTRGQQVTLSCSPISGHRSVSWYQQTPGQGLQFLFEYFSETQRNKGNFPGRFSGRQFSNSRSEMNVSTLELGDSALYLCASSLAGDTEAFFGQGTRLTVV.

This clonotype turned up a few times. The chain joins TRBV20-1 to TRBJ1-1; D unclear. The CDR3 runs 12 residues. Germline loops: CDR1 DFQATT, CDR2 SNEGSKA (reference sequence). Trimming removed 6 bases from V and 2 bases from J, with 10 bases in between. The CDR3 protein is CSATRGNTEAFF. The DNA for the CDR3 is TGCAGTGCCACCCGGGGAAACACTGAAGCTTTCTTT.

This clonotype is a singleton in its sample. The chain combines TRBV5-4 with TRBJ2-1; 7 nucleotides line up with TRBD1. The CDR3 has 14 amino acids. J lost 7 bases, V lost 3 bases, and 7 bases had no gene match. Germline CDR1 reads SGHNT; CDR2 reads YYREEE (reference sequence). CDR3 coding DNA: TGTGCCAGCAGCTGGACAGGAGATCGGAATGAGCAGTTCTTC. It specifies CASSWTGDRNEQFF.

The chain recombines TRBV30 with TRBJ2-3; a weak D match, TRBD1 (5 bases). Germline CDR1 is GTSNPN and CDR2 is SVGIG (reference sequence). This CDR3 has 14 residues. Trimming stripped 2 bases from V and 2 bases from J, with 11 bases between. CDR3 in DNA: TGTGCCTGGAGTTGGGGCTACTCCACAGATACGCAGTATTTT. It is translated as CAWSWGYSTDTQYF.

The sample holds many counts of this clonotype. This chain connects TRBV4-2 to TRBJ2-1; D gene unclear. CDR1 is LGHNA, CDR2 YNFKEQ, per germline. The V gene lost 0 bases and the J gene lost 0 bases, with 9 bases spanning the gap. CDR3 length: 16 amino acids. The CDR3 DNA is TGTGCCAGCAGCCAAGAATCCAGCAGCTCCTACAATGAGCAGTTCTTC. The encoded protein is CASSQESSSSYNEQFF.

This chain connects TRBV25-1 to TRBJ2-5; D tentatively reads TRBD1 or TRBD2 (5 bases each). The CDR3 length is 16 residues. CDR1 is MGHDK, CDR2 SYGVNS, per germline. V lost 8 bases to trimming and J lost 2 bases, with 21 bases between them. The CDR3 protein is CASGGWTGATQETQYF. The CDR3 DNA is TGTGCCAGCGGAGGATGGACCGGGGCTACTCAAGAGACCCAGTACTTC.

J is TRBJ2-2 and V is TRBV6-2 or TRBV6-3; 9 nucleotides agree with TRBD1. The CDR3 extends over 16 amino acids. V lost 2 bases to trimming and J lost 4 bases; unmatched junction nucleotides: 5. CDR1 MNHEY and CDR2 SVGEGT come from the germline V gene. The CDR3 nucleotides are TGTGCCAGCAGTTACGGCCCACAGGGGGCCACCGGGGAGCTGTTTTTT. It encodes CASSYGPQGATGELFF.

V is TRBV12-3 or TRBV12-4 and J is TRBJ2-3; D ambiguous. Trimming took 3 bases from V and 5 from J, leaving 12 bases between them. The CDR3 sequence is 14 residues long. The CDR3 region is CASSFRAPGDTQYF. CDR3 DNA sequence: TGTGCCAGCAGTTTCCGGGCCCCTGGAGATACGCAGTATTTT.

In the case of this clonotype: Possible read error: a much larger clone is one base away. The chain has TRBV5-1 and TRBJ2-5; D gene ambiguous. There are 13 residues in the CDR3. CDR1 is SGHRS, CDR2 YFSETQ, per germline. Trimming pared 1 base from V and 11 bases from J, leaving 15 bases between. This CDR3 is CASSLFGSDEQYF. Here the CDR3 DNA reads TGCGCCAGCAGCTTGTTCGGGTCAGATGAGCAGTACTTC.

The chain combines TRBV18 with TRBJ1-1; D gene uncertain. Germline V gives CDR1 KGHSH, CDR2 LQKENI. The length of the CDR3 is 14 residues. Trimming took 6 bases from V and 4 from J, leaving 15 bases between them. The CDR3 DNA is TGTGCCAGCTCCCCCGTCGCGGGAGTCACTGAAGCTTTCTTT. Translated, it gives CASSPVAGVTEAFF.

The CDR3 DNA follows: TGTGCCAGCAGTTTGAGCTACAGCACAGATGCGGAGTATTTT. Residues: CASSLSYSTDAEYF. The chain couples TRBV12-3 or TRBV12-4 to TRBJ2-3; unclear D gene. The CDR3 covers 14 residues. Trimming cost V 3 bases and J 13 bases, with 20 bases left between them.